The 23 T cell receptor beta chains below were found in one sample sequenced in a study of blood T cell repertoires in COVID-19 (dated by TCRdb to about 2020). Libraries were built with the immunoSEQ multiplex PCR assay. This immuneACCESS table, as held by TCRdb, lists in-frame sequences with V and J called but not all clones. Of the missing ones, under half trace to an unresolved V gene in checked studies; the others have no known cause. Present in this sample are around 120,000 clones, around 83% of which were seen just once. Approximately 2.1% of the sample lies in the top ten. What was sequenced was peripheral blood. The receptor set was obtained from a human donor in a cohort sampled during active COVID-19.

This chain links TRBV3-1 (or the pseudogene TRBV3-2) with TRBJ2-5; D possibly corresponds to TRBD2 (5 bases). The CDR3 spans 13 residues. V gave up 4 bases and J gave up 4 bases, with 10 bases separating them. CDR1 is LGHDT and CDR2 is YNNKEL in the germline V gene (reference sequence). The CDR3 loop reads CASSPPGLETQYF. The CDR3 nucleotides are TGTGCCAGCAGCCCACCGGGGTTAGAGACCCAGTACTTC.

The V gene is TRBV11-2, the J gene TRBJ1-4, with 8 bases that match TRBD1. The V and J ends lost 5 bases and 8 bases, in that order; junction bases with no gene match: 7. Germline CDR1 is SGHAT and CDR2 is FQNNGV. The CDR3 sequence is 14 residues long. CDR3 coding DNA: TGTGCCAGCAGCCGTGGACAGGGTGCCGAAAAACTGTTTTTT. Translation: CASSRGQGAEKLFF.

The rearrangement uses TRBV5-1 and TRBJ2-7, with TRBD1 as a possible D gene (6 bases). In germline, CDR1 is SGHRS, CDR2 YFSETQ. The CDR3 is made up of 13 amino acids. Trimming took 3 bases from V and 2 from J, leaving 9 bases between them. The CDR3 coding sequence is TGCGCCAGCAGCTCGGACAGTACCTACGAGCAGTACTTC. It yields the protein CASSSDSTYEQYF.

The chain employs TRBV9 and TRBJ2-3, with D maybe TRBD1 (6 bases). V was cut by 0 bases and J by 3 bases, with 11 bases left in between. CDR3 size: 15 residues. Germline V gene sequence: CDR1 SGDLS, CDR2 YYNGEE. Written as DNA, the CDR3 is TGTGCCAGCAGCGTAGCTTGGGGGCCAACAGATACGCAGTATTTT. Translated: CASSVAWGPTDTQYF.

This chain joins TRBV5-1 and TRBJ1-1; TRBD1 is a possible D gene (5 bases). The CDR3 consists of 13 residues. In germline, CDR1 is SGHRS, CDR2 YFSETQ. Trimming stripped 0 bases from V and 6 bases from J, with 9 bases between. Written as DNA, the CDR3 is TGCGCCAGCAGCTTGGCCGGGGGACCTGAAGCTTTCTTT. This translates into CASSLAGGPEAFF.

The J gene is TRBJ2-1, the V gene TRBV28, with TRBD2 as a possible D gene (7 bases). The CDR3 is 18 amino acids. With 6 bases removed from V and 4 bases from J, the gap between germline ends came to 25 bases. The germline V gene encodes CDR1 MDHEN and CDR2 SYDVKM. The CDR3 region is CASSIIGGLAGEYNEQFF. The CDR3, as DNA: TGTGCCAGCAGCATTATTGGGGGGCTGGCGGGGGAATACAATGAGCAGTTCTTC.

Only one count was recorded for this clone. This sequence joins TRBV6-7 and TRBJ2-7; a weak D match, TRBD1 (6 bases). TRBV6-7 is marked as an open reading frame, function uncertain. This CDR3 comprises 15 residues. Trimming removed 5 bases from V and 6 bases from J, with 20 bases in between. Written as DNA, the CDR3 is TGTGCCAGCAGTCAAACCGACAGGTGGCTGCGCGAGCAGTACTTC. It translates to CASSQTDRWLREQYF.

The chain uses TRBV7-9 and TRBJ2-5, with 12 bases lining up with TRBD2. Germline V gives CDR1 SEHNR, CDR2 FQNEAQ (reference sequence). This CDR3 spans 15 amino acids. Trimming cost V 5 bases and J 5 bases; bases outside gene matches: 6. The CDR3 protein is CASSPWTSGVETQYF. The DNA of the CDR3 is TGTGCCAGCAGCCCATGGACTAGCGGGGTGGAGACCCAGTACTTC. Supplemented by reference TRBV7-9 and TRBJ2-5, the full variable domain reads DTGVSQNPRHKITKRGQNVTFRCDPISEHNRLYWYRQTLGQGPEFLTYFQNEAQLEKSRLLSDRFSAERPKGSFSTLEIQRTEQGDSAMYLCASSPWTSGVETQYFGPGTRLLVL.

The chain links TRBV10-3 to TRBJ2-5; 11 bases agree with TRBD2. Trimming took 8 bases from V and 1 from J; bases not matched to a gene: 0. The CDR3 runs 13 residues. CDR1 and CDR2 (germline): ENHRY, SYGVKD. CDR3 sequence reads: CAIGLAGQETQYF. In nucleotides, the CDR3 is TGTGCCATCGGACTAGCGGGCCAAGAGACCCAGTACTTC.

The genes are TRBV28 and TRBJ1-2; 9 bases match TRBD1. CDR3 length: 17 amino acids. Trimming took 5 bases from V and 0 from J; bases not matched to a gene: 10. The germline gives CDR1 MDHEN, CDR2 SYDVKM. CDR3 bases: TGTGCCAGCAGTGTTCACCCCGGGACAGGGACTAACTATGGCTACACCTTC. Protein sequence: CASSVHPGTGTNYGYTF.

This chain links TRBV5-1 with TRBJ2-1, with D possibly being TRBD2 (6 bases). V was pared by 3 bases and J by 8 bases, with 21 bases between. The CDR3 is 16 residues long. The germline V gene has CDR1 SGHRS and CDR2 YFSETQ. The DNA of the CDR3 is TGCGCCAGCAGCTCGATATCTAGCGTCGGTCGCCATGAGCAGTTCTTC. Translated: CASSSISSVGRHEQFF.

A word on this clone: The DNA is omitted, as the CDR3 cannot be located on it reliably, and the CDR3 follows TCRdb's listing. The chain combines TRBV21-1 with TRBJ2-3; the table calls TRBD2, which could not be checked here. TRBV21-1 is a listed pseudogene. The CDR3 spans 16 residues, counting both ends. The CDR3 reads CASSKVGSGATDTQYF.

The rearrangement uses TRBV19 and TRBJ1-2, with D tentatively TRBD1 (5 bases). V lost 3 bases, J lost 4 bases, and 9 bases lay in between. This CDR3 comprises 13 residues. Per the germline V gene, CDR1 is LNHDA and CDR2 is SQIVND (reference sequence). The CDR3 here is CASSISQGYGYTF. The CDR3 DNA follows: TGTGCCAGTAGTATTTCTCAGGGCTATGGCTACACCTTC.

J is TRBJ2-7 and V is TRBV9; possible D gene TRBD1, 7 bases. Germline V gene sequence: CDR1 SGDLS, CDR2 YYNGEE. V shed 0 bases and J shed 4 bases, with 14 bases lying between them. CDR3 size: 15 residues. The CDR3 protein is CASSVAQGGTYEQYF. The CDR3 coding sequence is TGTGCCAGCAGCGTAGCTCAGGGGGGCACGTACGAGCAGTACTTC.

J is TRBJ2-5 and V is TRBV6-2 or TRBV6-3, with 11 bases matching TRBD1. Trimming at V came to 2 bases and at J to 5 bases, leaving 4 bases not matched to a gene. The CDR3 has 15 residues. Germline CDR1 reads MNHEY; CDR2 reads SVGEGT. The DNA for the CDR3 is TGTGCCAGCAGTTACGGACAGGGGGCTTGGGAGACCCAGTACTTC. Translated, it gives CASSYGQGAWETQYF.

This clone was picked up one time. The chain combines TRBV19 with TRBJ2-1; D is perhaps TRBD2 (7 bases). V was pared by 6 bases and J by 1 base, with 10 bases between. Germline V gene lookup returns CDR1 LNHDA and CDR2 SQIVND (reference sequence). The CDR3 has 14 residues. CDR3 DNA sequence: TGTGCCAGTAGACAGGGAGGGTCCTACAATGAGCAGTTCTTC. Amino acid sequence: CASRQGGSYNEQFF.

V is TRBV11-1 and J is TRBJ2-3; perhaps TRBD2 as D (5 bases). The V and J ends lost 3 bases and 4 bases respectively, with 11 bases between them. The CDR3 extends over 14 amino acids. Germline lookup yields CDR1 SGHAT and CDR2 FQDESV (reference sequence). CDR3 region: CASSFASMADTQYF. For the CDR3, the DNA is TGTGCCAGCAGCTTTGCTAGCATGGCAGATACGCAGTATTTT.

This chain joins TRBV7-2 and TRBJ2-2; TRBD2 agrees at 8 bases. The ends lost 3 bases at V and 4 bases at J; junction bases unmatched: 4. Germline V lookup: CDR1 SGHTA, CDR2 FQGNSA. The CDR3 totals 15 residues. CDR3 DNA: TGTGCCAGCAGCTTGAGTCTAGCGGGCACCGGGGAGCTGTTTTTT. Translated: CASSLSLAGTGELFF.

This chain links TRBV29-1 with TRBJ1-3, with no clear D. CDR3 size: 14 residues. From germline, CDR1 is SQVTM and CDR2 ANQGSEA. The V and J ends lost 1 base and 7 bases respectively, with 14 bases between them. CDR3 residues: CSVEGTSPDNTIYF. The CDR3 DNA reads TGCAGCGTTGAAGGGACTTCCCCCGATAACACCATATATTTT.

This clone has only a few counts. The chain couples TRBV6-1 to TRBJ1-1; 7 nucleotides agree with TRBD1. V lost 3 bases to trimming and J lost 9 bases; unmatched junction nucleotides: 13. CDR1 and CDR2 (germline): MNHNS, SASEGT. CDR3 length: 15 amino acids. CDR3 region: CASSDRGSPVGKAFF. The CDR3 coding sequence is TGTGCCAGCAGTGACAGGGGGTCCCCGGTGGGAAAAGCTTTCTTT.

The chain links TRBV20-1 to TRBJ1-5, with 7 bases matching TRBD1. CDR1 and CDR2 (germline): DFQATT, SNEGSKA (reference sequence). This CDR3 contains 13 residues. The V segment lost 3 bases and the J segment 5 bases; nucleotides outside the gene matches: 4. DNA of the CDR3: TGCAGTGCTAGTTTAACAGGGGATCAGCCCCAGCATTTT. Its protein product is CSASLTGDQPQHF.

This chain joins TRBV27 and TRBJ2-5; 8 bases match TRBD1. Germline values: CDR1 MNHEY, CDR2 SMNVEV (reference sequence). V shed 10 bases, J shed 5 bases, and the junction held 12 bases outside the gene matches. The CDR3 sequence is 14 residues long. The CDR3 DNA follows: TGTGCCACCAGGCGGATGGACAGGGTTGAGACCCAGTACTTC. Translation: CATRRMDRVETQYF.

In this sample, this clone turned up a few times. The chain carries TRBV13 and TRBJ1-1, with D possibly matching TRBD1 (5 bases). Deletions cut 4 bases from V and 10 bases from J, with 10 bases between. CDR3 length: 11 residues. The V gene's germline CDR1 is PRHDT and CDR2 FYEKMQ (reference sequence). The CDR3 DNA is TGTGCCAGCAGCTCCCGTACAGGAGCTTTCTTT. It translates to CASSSRTGAFF. The variable domain in full, with the rest retrieved from reference TRBV13 and TRBJ1-1, is AAGVIQSPRHLIKEKRETATLKCYPIPRHDTVYWYQQGPGQDPQFLISFYEKMQSDKGSIPDRFSAQQFSDYHSELNMSSLELGDSALYFCASSSRTGAFFGQGTRLTVV.